The 25 T cell receptor beta chains reported below all come from one sample, sequenced in a study of response to subunit inactivated influenza vaccine. TCRdb recomputed calls from the RT-PCR reads with MiXCR, one row per CDR3 protein. The top ten hold roughly 10% of the sample, which has around 750,000 distinct CDR3 sequences, around 20% seen once. The sample here was PBMCs from blood, taken 4 to 6 days after vaccination. These receptors all stem from a man aged 50-60 years who received an inactivated influenza vaccine.

The chain recombines TRBV20-1 with TRBJ1-4, with D tentatively TRBD1 (5 bases). The germline CDR1 and CDR2 sequences are DFQATT and SNEGSKA (reference sequence). The CDR3 runs to 15 residues. The V gene lost 6 bases and the J gene lost 8 bases, with 22 bases spanning the gap. Here the CDR3 reads CSAFKRGVPREKLFF. In nucleotides, the CDR3 is TGCAGTGCCTTCAAGCGGGGCGTCCCTAGGGAAAAACTGTTTTTT.

In this sample, this clonotype turned up a few times. The gene calls are TRBV12-3 or TRBV12-4 and TRBJ2-3; D possibly matches TRBD1 or TRBD2 (5 bases each). V lost 8 bases to trimming and J lost 2 bases, with 20 bases between them. The CDR3 is 16 amino acids. The CDR3 loop is CASGIRLGPVTDTQYF. The CDR3 bases are TGTGCCAGCGGCATTCGGTTGGGACCAGTCACAGATACGCAGTATTTT.

V gene TRBV12-3 or TRBV12-4 combines with J gene TRBJ2-5, with D possibly being TRBD2 (6 bases). The CDR3 contains 14 residues. Trimming removed 6 bases at V and 5 bases at J, with 16 bases between. This chain's CDR3 is CASSLGGRMETQYF. The CDR3 DNA reads as TGTGCCAGCAGCTTGGGTGGGAGGATGGAGACCCAGTACTTC.

This rearrangement joins TRBV20-1 to TRBJ1-5; a possible D gene is TRBD1 (5 bases). Germline CDR1 is DFQATT and CDR2 is SNEGSKA (reference sequence). With 0 bases removed from V and 8 bases from J, the gap between germline ends came to 20 bases. The CDR3 is made up of 16 amino acids. The CDR3 DNA is TGCAGTGCTAGAGACCTCGTTGGACACGAGGGAGAGCCCCAGCATTTT. Protein sequence: CSARDLVGHEGEPQHF.

This clonotype was observed a few times. This rearrangement joins TRBV9 to TRBJ2-1; 8 nucleotides match TRBD2. In germline, CDR1 is SGDLS, CDR2 YYNGEE. The CDR3 loop spans 14 amino acids. Losses at the gene ends were 3 bases for V and 8 bases for J; bases not matched to a gene: 7. The CDR3 sequence: CASSGWGLDDEQFF. The CDR3 region has the DNA TGTGCCAGCAGCGGCTGGGGACTAGACGATGAGCAGTTCTTC.

This chain joins TRBV4-3 and TRBJ2-1, with a possible D match to TRBD1 (5 bases). CDR1 and CDR2 from the germline V gene are LGHNA and YSLEER. V dropped 0 bases and J dropped 7 bases, with 10 bases sitting between them. CDR3 length: 14 amino acids. CDR3 loop: CASSQDLKGNEQFF. The CDR3 region has the DNA TGCGCCAGCAGCCAAGATTTGAAGGGGAATGAGCAGTTCTTC.

The rearrangement uses TRBV7-3 and TRBJ2-2; D possibly matches TRBD1 or TRBD2 (5 bases each). The V and J ends lost 6 bases and 5 bases respectively, with 16 bases between them. Germline loops: CDR1 SGHTA, CDR2 FQGTGA. The CDR3 is 15 residues long. In DNA form, the CDR3 reads TGTGCCAGCAGTCCGACGCAGGGAGATACCGGGGAGCTGTTTTTT. This gives the protein CASSPTQGDTGELFF.

In its sample, this clonotype was seen many times. The chain carries TRBV20-1 and TRBJ2-7; D may be TRBD2 (5 bases). Trimming left V 6 bases short and J 6 bases short, with 15 bases between. CDR1 and CDR2 from the germline V gene are DFQATT and SNEGSKA (reference sequence). The CDR3 has 12 amino acids. The CDR3 protein is CSALGSSREQYF. For the CDR3, the DNA is TGCAGTGCCCTCGGGTCTAGCCGCGAGCAGTACTTC.

The chain uses TRBV20-1 and TRBJ2-4; 8 nucleotides align to TRBD2. J gave up 7 bases and V 6 bases, and 11 bases lay outside the gene matches. The CDR3 contains 14 residues. Germline V gene lookup returns CDR1 DFQATT and CDR2 SNEGSKA (reference sequence). This chain's CDR3 is CSATGTSLVNIQYF. Written as DNA, the CDR3 is TGCAGTGCCACCGGGACTAGTCTTGTCAACATTCAGTACTTC.

The chain uses TRBV30 and TRBJ2-7; D remains unclear. V dropped 2 bases and J dropped 1 base, with 12 bases sitting between them. The CDR3 extends over 14 amino acids. Germline V gives CDR1 GTSNPN, CDR2 SVGIG (reference sequence). CDR3 DNA: TGTGCCTGGAGTCGTCCACAGCGTTCCTACGAGCAGTACTTC. Its protein is CAWSRPQRSYEQYF. The complete variable domain, with remaining parts taken from reference TRBV30 and TRBJ2-7, reads SQTIHQWPATLVQPVGSPLSLECTVEGTSNPNLYWYRQAAGRGLQLLFYSVGIGQISSEVPQNLSASRPQDRQFILSSKKLLLSDSGFYLCAWSRPQRSYEQYFGPGTRLTVT.

The CDR3 DNA sequence: TGTGCCAGCAGTTTAGGGCTAGCGGCCCCCACGTCCTACGAGCAGTACTTC. Its translation: CASSLGLAAPTSYEQYF. The rearrangement links TRBV28 to TRBJ2-7, with 7 bases lining up with TRBD2. V shed 2 bases and J 1 base; nucleotides not matched to a gene: 11. CDR3 length: 17 amino acids. Germline-derived CDR1 and CDR2 are MDHEN and SYDVKM.

The chain employs TRBV4-3 and TRBJ2-7; 8 bases agree with TRBD2. The CDR3 covers 16 residues. Germline lookup yields CDR1 LGHNA and CDR2 YSLEER. The V segment lost 0 bases and the J segment 3 bases; nucleotides outside the gene matches: 7. The CDR3 reads CASSQEASGRFYEQYF. The CDR3 region has the DNA TGCGCCAGCAGCCAAGAGGCCAGCGGGAGATTCTACGAGCAGTACTTC.

The V gene is TRBV7-9, the J gene TRBJ2-1; D is perhaps TRBD2 (6 bases). Germline values: CDR1 SEHNR, CDR2 FQNEAQ (reference sequence). The CDR3 consists of 16 residues. V lost 1 base and J 1 base, leaving 11 bases between the germline ends. The CDR3 nucleotides are TGTGCCAGCAGCTTAGTGCGGGGAGGATCCTACAATGAGCAGTTCTTC. Amino acids: CASSLVRGGSYNEQFF.

This clonotype was recorded a few times. V usage is TRBV27 and J usage is TRBJ2-2, with TRBD2 matching 11 bases. J lost 0 bases, V lost 5 bases, and 2 bases had no gene match. CDR1 is MNHEY and CDR2 is SMNVEV in the germline V gene (reference sequence). The CDR3 has 16 amino acids. Here the CDR3 DNA reads TGTGCCAGCAGTCTTAGCGGGGGGGCGAACACCGGGGAGCTGTTTTTT. Its translation: CASSLSGGANTGELFF.

The table lists this clonotype with a few counts. The gene calls are TRBV29-1 and TRBJ1-1; no definite D call. Looked up from germline, CDR1 is SQVTM and CDR2 is ANQGSEA. The CDR3 has 13 residues. Trimming removed 4 bases from V and 0 bases from J, with 9 bases in between. CDR3 residues: CSVVEVMNTEAFF. The CDR3 coding sequence is TGCAGCGTTGTTGAGGTAATGAACACTGAAGCTTTCTTT.

This clonotype came up many times. The genes are TRBV12-3 or TRBV12-4 and TRBJ2-7; TRBD1 matches 7 bases. V lost 5 bases and J lost 2; bases outside the gene matches: 18. This CDR3 has 18 residues. The CDR3: CASSPLDFRQGPPYEQYF. The CDR3, as DNA: TGTGCCAGCAGTCCCCTAGATTTTAGACAGGGACCTCCCTACGAGCAGTACTTC.

This clonotype was detected a few times. This chain links TRBV21-1 with TRBJ2-3; the table assigns TRBD2, which was not confirmed against the DNA. TRBV21-1 is a pseudogene. The CDR3 extends over 16 amino acids. In DNA, the CDR3 is TGTGCCAGCAGTCCGGGACTAGCGGCCTACTCAGATACGCAGTATTTT. It encodes CASSPGLAAYSDTQYF.

The rearrangement uses TRBV25-1 and TRBJ2-2; maybe TRBD1 (5 bases). CDR1 is MGHDK, CDR2 SYGVNS, per germline. The CDR3 length is 19 residues. V lost 2 bases and J 6 bases, leaving 25 bases between the germline ends. The CDR3, as DNA: TGTGCCAGCAGTGAAGAAGTTTTTGGCGACAGCCCTTTCGCCGGGGAGCTGTTTTTT. Residues: CASSEEVFGDSPFAGELFF.

The table lists this clonotype with a few counts. The chain is built from TRBV5-1 and TRBJ1-1; D call uncertain. V was shortened by 0 bases and J by 0 bases, with 15 bases between the two germline ends. CDR1 is SGHRS and CDR2 is YFSETQ in the germline V gene. The CDR3 spans 17 residues. CDR3 residues: CASSLVARKNVNTEAFF. DNA of the CDR3: TGCGCCAGCAGCTTGGTCGCAAGGAAAAATGTGAACACTGAAGCTTTCTTT. The whole variable domain, remainder taken from reference TRBV5-1 and TRBJ1-1, is KAGVTQTPRYLIKTRGQQVTLSCSPISGHRSVSWYQQTPGQGLQFLFEYFSETQRNKGNFPGRFSGRQFSNSRSEMNVSTLELGDSALYLCASSLVARKNVNTEAFFGQGTRLTVV.

This rearrangement joins TRBV6-1 to TRBJ1-4; no clear D gene. Germline V gene sequence: CDR1 MNHNS, CDR2 SASEGT. CDR3 length: 15 residues. V was cut by 3 bases and J by 3 bases, with 11 bases left in between. The DNA for the CDR3 is TGTGCCAGCAGTGATACCCTCGGGGCTAATGAAAAACTGTTTTTT. This translates into CASSDTLGANEKLFF.

There are many counts of this clonotype. The chain couples TRBV20-1 to TRBJ2-5; possibly TRBD1 for D (6 bases). The CDR3 runs to 14 residues. The V end lost 6 bases, the J end lost 4 bases, and 18 bases lay between the germline ends. Per the germline V gene, CDR1 is DFQATT and CDR2 is SNEGSKA (reference sequence). CDR3 nucleotide sequence: TGCAGTGCGCCGGGACACCGAGGGGGAGAGACCCAGTACTTC. Translating it yields CSAPGHRGGETQYF.

In its sample, this clonotype was seen a few times. The chain recombines TRBV27 with TRBJ2-1, with 11 bases matching TRBD2. This CDR3 region has 19 residues. Germline V gene lookup returns CDR1 MNHEY and CDR2 SMNVEV (reference sequence). Trimming cost V 1 base and J 0 bases; bases outside gene matches: 8. The CDR3 reads CASSLFGTSGASSYNEQFF. As DNA, the CDR3 is TGTGCCAGCAGTTTATTCGGGACTAGCGGAGCTAGCTCCTACAATGAGCAGTTCTTC.

This chain links TRBV20-1 with TRBJ1-1; D is possibly TRBD1 (5 bases). Germline V lookup: CDR1 DFQATT, CDR2 SNEGSKA (reference sequence). Deletions cut 4 bases from V and 1 base from J, with 13 bases between. There are 14 residues in the CDR3. The CDR3 reads CSANLGGANTEAFF. The CDR3 DNA follows: TGCAGTGCTAATCTCGGGGGAGCGAACACTGAAGCTTTCTTT.

The V gene is TRBV12-3 or TRBV12-4, the J gene TRBJ1-2, with D possibly matching TRBD1 (5 bases). V gave up 5 bases and J gave up 2 bases, with 18 bases separating them. The CDR3 has 16 residues. CDR3 residues: CASSGGLSWGNYGYTF. The CDR3 DNA reads as TGTGCCAGCAGTGGAGGACTTTCGTGGGGCAACTATGGCTACACCTTC.

This clonotype occurred a few times. V gene TRBV2 combines with J gene TRBJ2-3; D unclear. CDR1 SNHLY and CDR2 FYNNEI come from the germline V gene. This CDR3 comprises 14 residues. V was shortened by 10 bases and J by 0 bases, with 14 bases between the two germline ends. This CDR3 is CAMTQRPSTDTQYF. The CDR3 DNA follows: TGTGCCATGACCCAGAGACCGAGCACAGATACGCAGTATTTT.